The 15 T cell receptor beta chains listed next were all sequenced from one sample in a study of T-cell reconstitution after alpha-beta-depleted transplantation in children. The authors prepared the TCRbeta library with unique molecular identifiers. TCRdb re-called the PCR reads through MiXCR, storing one row per CDR3 protein. The sample holds hundreds of thousands of distinct CDR3 sequences, more than 9% seen once. Here the sequenced sample was PBMCs from the stem cell graft donor, taken from the stem cell graft. The origin of the receptors is a human donor who donated a stem cell graft to a child with acute myeloid leukemia.

In its sample, this clonotype was seen many times. The chain employs TRBV11-3 and TRBJ2-2; D unresolved. This CDR3 has 14 amino acids. V was cut by 1 base and J by 4 bases, with 7 bases left in between. Looked up from germline, CDR1 is SGHNT and CDR2 is YENEEA. The CDR3 sequence: CASSLGVFTGELFF. CDR3 DNA: TGTGCCAGCAGCTTAGGAGTCTTCACCGGGGAGCTGTTTTTT.

This chain joins TRBV5-1 and TRBJ1-1, with D perhaps matching TRBD1 (5 bases). The CDR3 is 19 residues long. With 1 base removed from V and 0 bases from J, the gap between germline ends came to 22 bases. Germline assignment: CDR1 SGHRS and CDR2 YFSETQ. The chain's CDR3 is CASSLWTGTGSSVNTEAFF. The CDR3 DNA reads TGCGCCAGCAGCTTGTGGACCGGGACCGGCTCGTCAGTGAACACTGAAGCTTTCTTT.

This clonotype was seen at least ten times. The CDR3 DNA is TGTGCCAGCACAGAGGGGAGCGGTGAGCAGTTCTTC. Encoded protein: CASTEGSGEQFF. The rearrangement links TRBV27 to TRBJ2-1, with D perhaps TRBD1 or TRBD2 (5 bases each). This CDR3 contains 12 residues. Germline V gives CDR1 MNHEY, CDR2 SMNVEV (reference sequence). The V end lost 7 bases, the J end lost 9 bases, and 13 bases lay between the germline ends.

This clonotype has only a few counts. This chain connects TRBV28 to TRBJ2-5; D is possibly TRBD1 or TRBD2 (5 bases each). Trimming cost V 10 bases and J 5 bases, with 17 bases left between them. The germline CDR1 and CDR2 sequences are MDHEN and SYDVKM. The CDR3 runs 13 residues. This CDR3 is CATSGTVRETQYF. The CDR3, as DNA: TGTGCCACCTCGGGGACGGTGAGGGAGACCCAGTACTTC.

The table lists this clonotype with many counts. This rearrangement joins TRBV24-1 to TRBJ2-3; 13 nucleotides line up with TRBD2. Germline CDR1 KGHDR, CDR2 SFDVKD. This CDR3 is 16 amino acids long. J gave up 0 bases and V 6 bases, and 2 bases lay outside the gene matches. CDR3: CATSLGLAGSTDTQYF. The CDR3 bases are TGTGCCACCAGTCTGGGACTAGCGGGAAGCACAGATACGCAGTATTTT.

Many counts were recorded for this clonotype. The chain employs TRBV5-6 and TRBJ1-5; 9 nucleotides line up with TRBD1. V gave up 4 bases and J gave up 6 bases; unmatched junction bases: 5. The CDR3 runs 14 residues. CDR1 and CDR2 from the germline V gene are SGHDT and YYEEEE. The CDR3 region has the DNA TGTGCCAGCAGCCCCGGGACAGGGATTCAGCCCCAGCATTTT. Amino acid sequence: CASSPGTGIQPQHF. The full variable domain, in which reference TRBV5-6 and TRBJ1-5 provide the parts outside the CDR3, is DAGVTQSPTHLIKTRGQQVTLRCSPKSGHDTVSWYQQALGQGPQFIFQYYEEEERQRGNFPDRFSGHQFPNYSSELNVNALLLGDSALYLCASSPGTGIQPQHFGDGTRLSIL.

This clonotype occurred many times. This chain joins TRBV15 and TRBJ2-1; D gene uncertain. The V gene lost 1 base and the J gene lost 11 bases, with 15 bases spanning the gap. The CDR3 length is 14 residues. Germline assignment: CDR1 LNHNV and CDR2 YYDKDF (reference sequence). The DNA of the CDR3 is TGTGCCACCAGCAGAGGCGACTGGCCAGATAAGCAGTTCTTC. It translates to CATSRGDWPDKQFF.

This rearrangement joins TRBV2 to TRBJ2-4; 7 nucleotides align to TRBD2. Germline V gene data show CDR1 as SNHLY and CDR2 as FYNNEI. V lost 8 bases, J lost 1 base, and 5 bases stayed unmatched. The CDR3 has 14 residues. DNA for the CDR3: TGTGCCAGCGCCTTACTAGCGGCCAAAAACATTCAGTACTTC. It yields the protein CASALLAAKNIQYF.

The chain joins TRBV20-1 to TRBJ2-1, with TRBD2 as a possible D gene (6 bases). V was pared by 3 bases and J by 7 bases, with 16 bases between. This CDR3 has 14 amino acids. From germline, CDR1 is DFQATT and CDR2 SNEGSKA (reference sequence). The CDR3 region has the DNA TGCAGTGCTAGGAGCGGCGGGAAAGTGAATGAGCAGTTCTTC. It yields the protein CSARSGGKVNEQFF.

The sample holds many counts of this clonotype. This sequence joins TRBV20-1 and TRBJ2-7; 9 nucleotides agree with TRBD2. The CDR3 consists of 16 residues. The germline gives CDR1 DFQATT, CDR2 SNEGSKA (reference sequence). After removal of 3 bases from V and 2 bases from J, the junction contained 11 bases not matched to a gene. DNA for the CDR3: TGCAGTGCTAGGTTAGCGGGAGCAAAAATTACCTACGAGCAGTACTTC. Protein sequence: CSARLAGAKITYEQYF.

This clonotype was seen at least ten times. The rearrangement uses TRBV20-1 and TRBJ2-5; no clear D gene. CDR1 DFQATT and CDR2 SNEGSKA come from the germline V gene (reference sequence). CDR3 length: 14 amino acids. The ends were cut back, 0 bases at V and 1 base at J, with 9 bases in the middle. The CDR3 sequence: CSARDQTLQETQYF. The CDR3, as DNA: TGCAGTGCTAGAGATCAGACCCTCCAAGAGACCCAGTACTTC.

With regard to this clonotype: A read error is possible here, since a much larger clone lies one base away. V and J are TRBV5-1 and TRBJ1-1, with D perhaps TRBD1 (5 bases). The CDR3 has 14 residues. Trimming removed 2 bases from V and 7 bases from J, with 15 bases in between. The germline V gene has CDR1 SGHRS and CDR2 YFSETQ. CDR3 protein: CASSLEGSVREAFF. Written as DNA, the CDR3 is TGCGCCAGCAGCTTAGAGGGGTCGGTCCGTGAAGCTTTCTTT.

The rearrangement uses TRBV6-2 or TRBV6-3 and TRBJ2-1; 7 nucleotides align to TRBD1. V gave up 7 bases and J gave up 6 bases; unmatched junction bases: 12. This CDR3 is 15 amino acids long. CDR1 MNHEY and CDR2 SVGEGT come from the germline V gene. CDR3 sequence reads: CASTHGQAQSNEQFF. CDR3 bases: TGTGCCAGCACCCACGGACAGGCCCAGTCCAATGAGCAGTTCTTC.

The V gene is TRBV9, the J gene TRBJ1-2; D remains ambiguous. This CDR3 has 14 amino acids. V was cut by 0 bases and J by 4 bases, with 10 bases left in between. In germline, CDR1 is SGDLS, CDR2 YYNGEE. The CDR3 reads CASSVVRIRYGYTF. CDR3 bases: TGTGCCAGCAGCGTAGTCAGGATCCGCTATGGCTACACCTTC. Complete variable domain (other parts from reference TRBV9 and TRBJ1-2): DSGVTQTPKHLITATGQRVTLRCSPRSGDLSVYWYQQSLDQGLQFLIQYYNGEERAKGNILERFSAQQFPDLHSELNLSSLELGDSALYFCASSVVRIRYGYTFGSGTRLTVV.

This clonotype appeared a few times. The chain employs TRBV12-3 or TRBV12-4 and TRBJ1-1; unclear D gene. Deletions cut 4 bases from V and 3 bases from J, with 9 bases between. The CDR3 has 13 residues. CDR3 protein: CASSWVEDTEAFF. The CDR3 bases are TGTGCCAGCAGTTGGGTGGAAGACACTGAAGCTTTCTTT.